Described below is a single TCR beta chain sequence and its context. The antigen it binds to is not known. No much larger clone exists at a distance of one base, and base qualities are not known. This entry comes from a study of blood T cell repertoires in COVID-19 (dated by TCRdb to the early 2020s). General notes on the study: The collaborator samples originated in the United States, Italy and Spain and spanned the acute and convalescent phases of COVID-19. The material from the prospective study consisted of cDNA or gDNA derived from T cells, B-cell-depleted T cells, or PBMCs. The dataset comprised deeply sampled blood TCRbeta repertoires from subjects exposed to, actively infected with, or recovered from COVID-19. The repertoires were released in a freely available public database intended as a resource for research on the immune response to SARS-CoV-2. The samples were drawn from the first 160 participants of the ongoing ImmuneRACE study and from 950 to 1,500 subjects provided by 6 global collaborators. Sample metadata almost always included a de-identified subject ID, COVID-19 status, age in years and sex. Where HLA class I and class II types were available, the types were taken from metadata supplied by the sample provider, not from assay-based typing.

CDR1 is given as KGHSH and CDR2 as LQKENI, both from the germline V gene. Trimmed from V: 2 bases; trimmed from J: 5 bases; junction bases lacking a gene match: 8. The CDR3 sequence holds 16 residues, the cysteine and phenylalanine included. The only DNA kept is the CDR3, 48 bases in frame from the first base. Participants in the prospective study were enrolled through a virtual design, were aged about 18 to 90 years, and lived in approximately 24 United States geographic areas. Cohort assignment in the prospective study relied on participant-reported clinical history from a screening survey and a study questionnaire. A participant counted as exposed if, within 2 weeks of entering the study, that participant had been in contact with someone who had a PCR-confirmed or clinician-diagnosed COVID-19 case. Each participant in the prospective study had whole blood, serum and a nasopharyngeal or oropharyngeal swab collected by mobile phlebotomists. Prospective study participants could optionally give additional blood draws and questionnaires over an approximately two-month period. Before DNA extraction, prospective study blood samples were shipped either frozen or at room temperature.

The immunoSEQ Assay, a bias-controlled multiplex PCR, was used to amplify TCRbeta CDR3 regions from genomic DNA. The authors' analysis ran thus. The number of nucleated cells in each sample was estimated from the amplification of reference gene primers within the assay. Sequence reads were collapsed and filtered to measure the absolute abundance of every unique TCRbeta CDR3 rearrangement. For each sample, productive Simpson clonality was calculated as the square root of Simpson's diversity index across productive rearrangements. Entries here come from immuneACCESS through TCRdb and include only in-frame sequences with V and J called. Some clones fail to appear in such tables; in the studies checked, an unresolved V gene covers under half of the shortfall, and the cause of the remainder is unknown. That table furnishes V, J and clone size, whereas the DNA furnished D and trimming. For this sample there are hundreds of thousands of clones; approximately 82% appear just once. The ten most abundant clones make up more than 4% of the sample.

Points the paper makes about the study in general: The amount of clinical and demographic metadata varied by source and participant and was provided uncurated.

The chain is encoded by TRBV18 joined to TRBJ2-1; TRBD2 aligns with 8 central bases. Sequenced material: PBMCs or T cells enriched from blood (not recorded which). The receptor's source is a man aged 35-49 years who had been exposed to COVID-19. The encoded CDR3 is CASSPWAAGANNEQFF. The DNA is as follows: TGTGCCAGCTCACCATGGGCAGCGGGAGCAAACAATGAGCAGTTCTTC.